One sample yielded the 10 T cell receptor beta chains listed below, sequenced in a study of T-cell reconstitution after alpha-beta-depleted transplantation in children. TCRbeta library preparation incorporated unique molecular identifiers. TCRdb independently ran MiXCR on the PCR reads; one entry per CDR3 protein. Of hundreds of thousands of distinct CDR3 sequences listed, about an eighth are singletons. This specimen consisted of PBMCs, mostly from graft donor cells, obtained 360 days after TCRalphabeta/CD19-depleted stem cell transplant. Receptors originate from a male patient younger than 18 who had a stem cell transplant for acute myeloid leukemia, so the T cells may come from the graft donor.

This clonotype was found a few times. V and J are TRBV7-9 and TRBJ2-4; D may correspond to TRBD1 or TRBD2 (6 bases each). The V gene's germline CDR1 is SEHNR and CDR2 FQNEAQ (reference sequence). This CDR3 has 16 residues. V was clipped by 5 bases and J by 7 bases, with 21 bases between them. The DNA of the CDR3 is TGTGCCAGCAGCCTAGTAACAGGGCTTCTAGCGAACATTCAGTACTTC. Translated, it gives CASSLVTGLLANIQYF.

The chain recombines TRBV19 with TRBJ2-7; 8 nucleotides match TRBD1. Looked up from germline, CDR1 is LNHDA and CDR2 is SQIVND (reference sequence). V gave up 4 bases and J gave up 0 bases; unmatched junction bases: 8. CDR3 size: 16 residues. CDR3 residues: CASSKQGQGNSYEQYF. The CDR3 DNA reads TGTGCCAGTAGTAAGCAAGGACAGGGTAACTCCTACGAGCAGTACTTC.

The chain has TRBV6-5 and TRBJ2-5; maybe TRBD1 (6 bases). The V gene's germline CDR1 is MNHEY and CDR2 SVGAGI. V was pared by 2 bases and J by 1 base, with 11 bases between. This CDR3 is built from 15 residues. The CDR3, as DNA: TGTGCCAGCAGTTACAGACACAGGGCCCAAGAGACCCAGTACTTC. This sequence encodes CASSYRHRAQETQYF.

The chain is built from TRBV3-1 and TRBJ2-1; perhaps TRBD1 as D (6 bases). The germline gives CDR1 LGHDT, CDR2 YNNKEL (reference sequence). V lost 2 bases, J lost 3 bases, and 17 bases lay in between. This CDR3 has 17 residues. CDR3 nucleotide sequence: TGTGCCAGCAGCCAACCACAGGGCAGGGGATACTACAATGAGCAGTTCTTC. Its protein product is CASSQPQGRGYYNEQFF.

Remarks on this clonotype: Relative to the germline gene, one junction end is altered; a read error may explain this. The gene calls are TRBV3-1 and TRBJ2-1, with D perhaps matching TRBD2 (5 bases). Per germline, CDR1 LGHDT and CDR2 YNNKEL (reference sequence). The CDR3 is 11 amino acids. CDR3 bases: TGTACCAGCAGCCAGCGGTCTGAGCAGTTCTTC. Protein: CTSSQRSEQFF.

The chain combines TRBV15 with TRBJ2-5; no reliable D call. The CDR3 length is 15 residues. Per the germline V gene, CDR1 is LNHNV and CDR2 is YYDKDF (reference sequence). Trimming left V 3 bases short and J 4 bases short, with 15 bases between. The CDR3 DNA reads as TGTGCCACCAGCAGCCGACCTGGGGAAGGAGAGACCCAGTACTTC. It encodes CATSSRPGEGETQYF.

This clonotype was picked up a small number of times. This rearrangement joins TRBV7-6 to TRBJ2-1; maybe TRBD2 (6 bases). The V gene lost 1 base and the J gene lost 0 bases, with 10 bases spanning the gap. CDR1 is SGHVS, CDR2 FNYEAQ, per germline. The CDR3 extends over 16 amino acids. CDR3 nucleotides: TGTGCCAGCAGCTTAGTAACGGGAGACTCCTACAATGAGCAGTTCTTC. Its protein product is CASSLVTGDSYNEQFF.

This clonotype has ten or more counts. The CDR3 nucleotides read TGTGCCAGCAGCAAATCGGGAGTGACAGATACGCAGTATTTT. Protein product: CASSKSGVTDTQYF. The J gene is TRBJ2-3, the V gene TRBV7-9, with D possibly being TRBD2 (6 bases). CDR1 is SEHNR and CDR2 is FQNEAQ in the germline V gene (reference sequence). The CDR3 is made up of 14 amino acids. V was clipped by 5 bases and J by 3 bases, with 12 bases between them.

This clonotype was counted a few times. V gene TRBV4-3 combines with J gene TRBJ1-1, with 10 positions matching TRBD1. Germline V lookup: CDR1 LGHNA, CDR2 YSLEER. This CDR3 comprises 17 residues. Unmatched junction bases numbered 11, after V lost 4 bases and J lost 3 bases. Written as DNA, the CDR3 is TGCGCCAGCAGCCCCATCCTTAGACAGGGGGCGGACACTGAAGCTTTCTTT. Translated, it gives CASSPILRQGADTEAFF.

In this sample, this clonotype turned up a few times. The V call is TRBV12-3 or TRBV12-4, the J call TRBJ2-1, with D maybe TRBD2 (6 bases). There are 16 residues in the CDR3. Trimming stripped 0 bases from V and 2 bases from J, with 11 bases between. The CDR3 is CASSLAGEVPYNEQFF. The CDR3 nucleotides are TGTGCCAGCAGTTTAGCAGGGGAGGTCCCCTACAATGAGCAGTTCTTC.